These 15 T cell receptor beta chains were sequenced from one sample in a study of blood T cell repertoires in COVID-19. TCRdb keeps only in-frame clones here, not all; method: immunoSEQ multiplex PCR. The sample holds about 300,000 clones, less than 90% seen once. The specimen was peripheral blood. These receptors were collected from a human donor in a cohort sampled during active COVID-19.

CDR3 loop: CASSPRLWDYPSGELFF. The CDR3 bases are TGTGCCAGCTCACCACGGCTGTGGGACTACCCATCCGGGGAGCTGTTTTTT. V gene TRBV18 combines with J gene TRBJ2-2; 7 bases line up with TRBD2. Germline trimming cut 1 base from V and 6 bases from J; bases unmatched to any gene: 11. This CDR3 region has 17 residues. CDR1 is KGHSH, CDR2 LQKENI, per germline.

The chain uses TRBV11-2 and TRBJ2-7; D uncertain. V was pared by 1 base and J by 4 bases, with 5 bases between. The germline gives CDR1 SGHAT, CDR2 FQNNGV. This CDR3 comprises 12 residues. CDR3 sequence: CASSLVEYEQYF. The DNA of the CDR3 is TGTGCCAGCAGCTTAGTGGAGTACGAGCAGTACTTC. Variable domain in full (rest from reference TRBV11-2 and TRBJ2-7): EAGVAQSPRYKIIEKRQSVAFWCNPISGHATLYWYQQILGQGPKLLIQFQNNGVVDDSQLPKDRFSAERLKGVDSTLKIQPAKLEDSAVYLCASSLVEYEQYFGPGTRLTVT.

The V gene is TRBV28, the J gene TRBJ2-7; 8 bases are shared with TRBD1. The CDR3 has 13 amino acids. The V and J ends lost 4 bases and 9 bases, in that order; junction bases with no gene match: 8. Per germline, CDR1 MDHEN and CDR2 SYDVKM. In nucleotides, the CDR3 is TGTGCCAGCAGTTGGGACAGGATAGGAGGGCAGTACTTC. It yields the protein CASSWDRIGGQYF.

The gene calls are TRBV27 and TRBJ2-7; 9 nucleotides match TRBD2. CDR3 size: 15 residues. Germline V CDR1 and CDR2: MNHEY, SMNVEV (reference sequence). The junction had 8 bases not matched to a gene; V was cut back by 7 bases and J by 1 base. The CDR3 is CASTLSAGGSYEQYF. CDR3 DNA: TGTGCCAGCACCCTCTCAGCGGGAGGTTCCTACGAGCAGTACTTC.

The rearrangement joins TRBV9 to TRBJ2-1, with 7 bases aligning to TRBD1. J was trimmed by 5 bases and V by 7 bases; bases with no gene match: 3. CDR3 size: 12 residues. Germline CDR1 SGDLS, CDR2 YYNGEE. The CDR3 protein is CASGDSDNEQFF. Written as DNA, the CDR3 is TGTGCCAGCGGGGACAGCGACAATGAGCAGTTCTTC.

The V and J genes are TRBV7-9 and TRBJ1-3; 8 nucleotides agree with TRBD1. This CDR3 comprises 14 residues. Germline CDR1 SEHNR, CDR2 FQNEAQ (reference sequence). The V segment lost 8 bases and the J segment 2 bases; nucleotides outside the gene matches: 5. The CDR3 here is CASGQGAAGNTIYF. CDR3 nucleotides: TGTGCCAGCGGCCAGGGGGCGGCTGGAAACACCATATATTTT.

This clone has only one observation. The chain links TRBV5-1 to TRBJ2-2; D remains ambiguous. Germline V gene lookup returns CDR1 SGHRS and CDR2 YFSETQ. This CDR3 comprises 16 residues. Trimming took off 4 bases at V and 1 base at J, with 14 bases between the two ends. CDR3: CASSRRVAQNTGELFF. CDR3 in DNA: TGCGCCAGCAGCCGTCGGGTCGCCCAGAACACCGGGGAGCTGTTTTTT.

The V call is TRBV29-1, the J call TRBJ2-4; perhaps TRBD1 as D (8 bases). The length of the CDR3 is 17 residues. Per germline, CDR1 SQVTM and CDR2 ANQGSEA. Trimming pared 1 base from V and 3 bases from J, leaving 19 bases between. CDR3 DNA sequence: TGCAGCGTTGAAGGGACAGGGCGGCGGGAGAGCAAAAACATTCAGTACTTC. This encodes CSVEGTGRRESKNIQYF.

This chain joins TRBV6-5 and TRBJ2-2; 12 bases align to TRBD2. This CDR3 region has 14 residues. V was pared by 8 bases and J by 5 bases, with 3 bases of the junction left unmatched. CDR1 is MNHEY and CDR2 is SVGAGI in the germline V gene. The CDR3 bases are TGTGCCAGCCGACTAGCGGGAGCAACCGGGGAGCTGTTTTTT. It translates to CASRLAGATGELFF.

V usage is TRBV7-9 and J usage is TRBJ2-7; 13 bases are a match to TRBD2. This CDR3 has 17 amino acids. The germline CDR1 and CDR2 sequences are SEHNR and FQNEAQ (reference sequence). V shed 0 bases, J shed 2 bases, and the junction held 4 bases outside the gene matches. CDR3 bases: TGTGCCAGCAGCTTAGCTGGGACTAGCGGGACCCCCTACGAGCAGTACTTC. Amino acids: CASSLAGTSGTPYEQYF. The variable domain in full, with the rest retrieved from reference TRBV7-9 and TRBJ2-7, is DTGVSQNPRHKITKRGQNVTFRCDPISEHNRLYWYRQTLGQGPEFLTYFQNEAQLEKSRLLSDRFSAERPKGSFSTLEIQRTEQGDSAMYLCASSLAGTSGTPYEQYFGPGTRLTVT.

V gene TRBV5-1 combines with J gene TRBJ2-3; 8 nucleotides align to TRBD2. There are 15 residues in the CDR3. With V trimmed by 4 bases and J by 5 bases, 9 bases remained unmatched. Germline assignment: CDR1 SGHRS and CDR2 YFSETQ. CDR3 residues: CASSTGIAGLDTQYF. The DNA for the CDR3 is TGCGCCAGCAGCACCGGGATAGCGGGGTTAGATACGCAGTATTTT.

This clone was observed a few times. CDR3 sequence: CASSQVQNTEAFF. The CDR3 DNA reads as TGTGCCAGCAGCCAAGTCCAGAACACTGAAGCTTTCTTT. The chain couples TRBV3-1 (or the pseudogene TRBV3-2) to TRBJ1-1; unclear D gene. Germline V CDR1 and CDR2: LGHDT, YNNKEL (reference sequence). Trimming pared 1 base from V and 1 base from J, leaving 4 bases between. The CDR3 has 13 residues.

The V gene is TRBV23-1, the J gene TRBJ1-5; TRBD1 agrees at 8 bases. TRBV23-1 is an ORF, and what it does is uncertain. Unmatched junction bases numbered 14, after V lost 4 bases and J lost 3 bases. This CDR3 is 18 amino acids long. The DNA for the CDR3 is TGCGCCAGCAGTCGGACAGGGAAGTCCGGGGAAACCAATCAGCCCCAGCATTTT. This encodes CASSRTGKSGETNQPQHF.

This rearrangement joins TRBV6-6 to TRBJ1-2; 7 bases match TRBD1. This CDR3 comprises 14 residues. The V gene's germline CDR1 is MNHNY and CDR2 SVGAGI (reference sequence). V was clipped by 2 bases and J by 3 bases; unmatched bases: 3. The CDR3 nucleotides are TGTGCCAGCAGTTACCTCGGGACAGACTATGGCTACACCTTC. This translates into CASSYLGTDYGYTF.

The chain has TRBV28 and TRBJ1-5; 8 nucleotides match TRBD1. The CDR3 totals 14 residues. V gave up 3 bases and J gave up 7 bases; unmatched junction bases: 5. Germline CDR1 MDHEN, CDR2 SYDVKM. In nucleotides, the CDR3 is TGTGCCAGCAGTTTGACAGGGGCGCGCCAGCCCCAGCATTTT. It encodes CASSLTGARQPQHF.